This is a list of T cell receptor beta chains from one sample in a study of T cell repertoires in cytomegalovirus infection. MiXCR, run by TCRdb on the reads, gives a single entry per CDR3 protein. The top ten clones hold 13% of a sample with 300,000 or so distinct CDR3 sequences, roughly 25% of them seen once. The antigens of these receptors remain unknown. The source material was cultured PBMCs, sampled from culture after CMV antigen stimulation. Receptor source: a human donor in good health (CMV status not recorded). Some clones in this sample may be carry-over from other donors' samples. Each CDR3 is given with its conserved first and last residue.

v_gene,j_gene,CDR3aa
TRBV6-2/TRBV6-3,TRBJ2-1,CASREGLASDNEQFF
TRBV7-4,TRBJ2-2,CASGSTGELFF
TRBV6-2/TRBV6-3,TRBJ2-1,CASSRQEYNEQFF
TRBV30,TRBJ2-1,CAWSRAALWTGVRNEQFF
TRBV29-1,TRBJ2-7,CSVATSVYEQYF
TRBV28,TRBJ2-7,CASTPWGSPYEQYF
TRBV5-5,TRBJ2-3,CASSLVQGARTQYF
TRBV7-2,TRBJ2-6,CASSFRPAGLAGANVLTF
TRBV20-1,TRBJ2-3,CSAILAGARPTDTQYF
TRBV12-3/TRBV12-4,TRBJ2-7,CASRPWTSGSSYEQYF
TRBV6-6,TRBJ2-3,CASSFGQGALDTQYF
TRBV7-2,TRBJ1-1,CASSLAAPAGGFMNTEAFF
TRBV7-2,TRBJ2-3,CASSSETSGRWSTDTQYF
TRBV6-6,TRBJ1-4,CASSYLGSTNEKLFF
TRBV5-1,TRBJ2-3,CASSLWGQGDTDTQYF
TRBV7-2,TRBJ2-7,CASSYQYEQYF
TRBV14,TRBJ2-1,CASSPPPGLATRKGSYNEQFF
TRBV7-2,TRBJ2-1,CASSLEWDRGRNEQFF
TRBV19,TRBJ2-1,CASSIPGYEQFF
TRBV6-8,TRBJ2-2,CASSGDLRGELFF
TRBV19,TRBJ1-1,CASSIRGNTEAFF
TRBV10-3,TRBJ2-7,CAIGPGWSEQYF
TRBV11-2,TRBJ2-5,CASSLDGGASGRMGQETQYF
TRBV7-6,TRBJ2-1,CASSLRLDEQFF
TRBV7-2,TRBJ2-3,CASSLRGAGEGNTQYF
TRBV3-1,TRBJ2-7,CASSQDVGHSTSYEQYF
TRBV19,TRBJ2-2,CASSITGTHTGELFF
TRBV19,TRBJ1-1,CASSIRGIGTEAFF
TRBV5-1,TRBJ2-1,CASSLLVGFEQFF
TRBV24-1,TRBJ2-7,CAIGQEGTYEQYF
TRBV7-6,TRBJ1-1,CASSPTGTGSAEAFF
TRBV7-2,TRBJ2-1,CASSRRLAGGPYNEQFF
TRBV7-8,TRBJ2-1,CAAGGGFSSYNEQFF
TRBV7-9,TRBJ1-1,CASSNRNTEAFF
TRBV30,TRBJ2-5,CAWSPGQGAQETQYF
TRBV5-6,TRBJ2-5,CASSIGQGQETQYF
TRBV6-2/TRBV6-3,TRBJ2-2,CASRRGQTGELFF
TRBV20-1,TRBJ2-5,CSATPVGTGGVKTQYF
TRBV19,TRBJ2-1,CASSIGFRGIRGEQFF
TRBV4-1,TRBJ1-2,CASSQPGQGDYGYTF
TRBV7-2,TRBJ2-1,CASSLGLAIYNEQFF
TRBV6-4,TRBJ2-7,CASSQQIRDDYEQYF
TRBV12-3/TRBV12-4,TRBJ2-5,CASSPFGREGQETQYF
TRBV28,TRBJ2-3,CASSLRWADTQYF